This T cell receptor (beta chain) comes out of a study of memory CD4+ T cells and cytomegalovirus serostatus (dated by TCRdb to between 2018 and 2021). For the wider study: The 35 or so healthy Belgian adults in the cohort included 9 who were CMV seropositive and about 24 who were CMV seronegative. CD4+ memory TCRbeta repertoires of a Belgian cohort with known cytomegalovirus serostatus were sequenced in order to replicate a published TCR-based CMV serostatus classifier.

Here is what the overall study found, with its caveats: For CMV serostatus prediction, a median bootstrapped AUC of about 0.94 was reached with the original framework, and a median bootstrapped AUC of about 0.89 was reached with a US-trained random forest. Unlike the original study, which covered naive and memory CD4+ and CD8+ populations, the Belgian study sequenced only CD4+CD45RO+ memory cells. The original-framework classifier achieved a median bootstrapped AUC of about 0.95 with a 95% CI of 0.76-1.00 on the Belgian cohort. Among the 150 to 200 previously reported CMV-associated TCRbeta sequences, over 65 showed up in the CD4+ memory repertoires, with each one found in between one and five individuals. The results were read as suggesting that the CMV-associated TCR signature is, for the most part, present in the CD4+ memory repertoire.

CDR1 and CDR2, per the germline V gene, are SGHTA and FQGNSA. The CDR3 runs 14 residues from the cysteine to the phenylalanine. Solely the CDR3 DNA is kept, with 42 bases framed from the first base. Ends trimmed: V by 4 bases, J by 0 bases; bases unmatched to a gene: 1. This clone was recorded once. What this receptor recognizes is not known. No quality values exist for individual bases; no much larger clone is one base distant. A FACSAria II was used to sort memory CD4+ T cells, defined as single viable CD3+CD4+CD8-CD45RO+ cells. CMV serostatus was determined using a Roche Elecsys assay that detects serum IgG against CMV pp150, pp28, p38 and p52. After the samples were thawed, total CD4+ T cells were enriched through positive selection using CD4 magnetic microbeads. Samples originated from another study that specifically interrogated the CD4+ T cell memory repertoire. Following standard operating procedures, peripheral blood mononuclear cells were isolated and cryopreserved, while serum was kept at -80 degrees C. The staining used CD3-PerCP (BW264/56), CD4-APC (RPA-T4), CD45RO-PE (UCHT1) and CD8-Pacific Orange (3B5) antibodies, and Sytox blue was used to exclude non-viable cells.

Genomic DNA was extracted from sorted cells with the Quick-DNA Microprep Kit. Amplification of TCRbeta DNA was done with the immunoSEQ hsTCRbeta kit, following the protocol from the manufacturer. An Illumina MiSeq instrument was used to sequence the TCRbeta libraries. The paper's data handling went like this. After out-of-frame sequences were removed, around 2,200,000 distinct TCRbeta sequences remained, averaging around 66,000 per individual. Two values were used to score each individual: the count of 150 to 200 previously reported CMV-associated TCRbeta sequences and the total count of productive distinct TCRbeta sequences. A beta-binomial model was reimplemented in Python, and scikit-learn random forests with default parameters were trained on data from the US cohort. Classifier performance on the Belgian cohort was reported as the median AUC with percentile confidence intervals calculated over 10,000 bootstrap iterations. TCRdb's version of the immuneACCESS table is confined to in-frame rearrangements and falls short of the full clone set. An unresolved V gene accounts for under half of the shortfall where checked; the remainder is of unknown origin. The V and J calls and clone size were taken over from that table, and D and trimming were inferred from the DNA. The sample contains around 32,000 clones, under 80% of them found a single time. In total, the top ten clones hold more than 0.5% of the sample.

Sample: memory CD4+ T cells from blood. The rearrangement joined TRBV7-2 to TRBJ1-2, and 8 bases in between align with TRBD1. The origin of this receptor is an adult in good health and CMV-seronegative. Some clones in this sample may be carry-over from other donors' samples. The DNA reads as follows: TGTGCCAGCAGCTCACAGGGGGCTAACTATGGCTACACCTTC. This yields the protein CASSSQGANYGYTF.